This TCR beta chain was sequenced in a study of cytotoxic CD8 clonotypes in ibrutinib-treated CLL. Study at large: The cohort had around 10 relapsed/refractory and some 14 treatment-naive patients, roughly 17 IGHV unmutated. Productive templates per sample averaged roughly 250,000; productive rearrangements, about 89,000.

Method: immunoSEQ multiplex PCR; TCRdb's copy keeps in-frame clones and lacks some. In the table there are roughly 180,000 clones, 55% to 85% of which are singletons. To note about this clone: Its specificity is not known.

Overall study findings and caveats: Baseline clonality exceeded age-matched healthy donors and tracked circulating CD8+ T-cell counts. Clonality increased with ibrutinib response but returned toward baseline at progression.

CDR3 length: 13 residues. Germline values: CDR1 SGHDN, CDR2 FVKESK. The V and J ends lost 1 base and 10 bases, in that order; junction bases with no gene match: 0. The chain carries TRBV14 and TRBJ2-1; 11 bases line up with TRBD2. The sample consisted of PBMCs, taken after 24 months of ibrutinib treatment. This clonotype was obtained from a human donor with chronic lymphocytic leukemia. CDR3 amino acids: CASSQGLAGEQFF. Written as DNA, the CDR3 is TGTGCCAGCAGCCAAGGACTAGCGGGGGAGCAGTTCTTC.